This T cell receptor beta chain comes out of a study of CXCR3-negative and CXCR3-positive naive CD8 T cells. Every individual CD8+ T cell subset underwent sorting in triplicate at under 350,000 cells apiece. Of note for this clonotype: Its antigen is unknown.

The libraries of TRB cDNA were prepared using 5' RACE with UMI labels. TCRdb re-analyzed the 5' RACE reads; it lists each CDR3 protein once, without DNA. The specimen's table records 100,000 to 150,000 distinct CDR3 sequences. Study-level points and caveats: Both of the naive subsets showed about the same high diversity, but memory CD8+ cells had much less. The naive subsets expressed comparable surface CD5, and the authors inferred TCR strength from TRB CDR3 properties.

From germline, CDR1 is MGHRA and CDR2 YSYEKL. The CDR3 consists of 16 residues. Sequenced sample: naive CXCR3- CD8+ T cells from blood. The subset was: CD45RO-CCR7+CD27+CD95- naive CD8+ T cells lacking CXCR3 (TNR3-). The TCR sequence derives from a human donor in good health. Some clones in this sample may be carry-over from other donors' samples. The rearrangement joins TRBV4-1 to TRBJ2-1; TCRdb names TRBD1, which stays unverified in the absence of DNA. The chain's CDR3 is CASSQEWDPVTNEQFF.